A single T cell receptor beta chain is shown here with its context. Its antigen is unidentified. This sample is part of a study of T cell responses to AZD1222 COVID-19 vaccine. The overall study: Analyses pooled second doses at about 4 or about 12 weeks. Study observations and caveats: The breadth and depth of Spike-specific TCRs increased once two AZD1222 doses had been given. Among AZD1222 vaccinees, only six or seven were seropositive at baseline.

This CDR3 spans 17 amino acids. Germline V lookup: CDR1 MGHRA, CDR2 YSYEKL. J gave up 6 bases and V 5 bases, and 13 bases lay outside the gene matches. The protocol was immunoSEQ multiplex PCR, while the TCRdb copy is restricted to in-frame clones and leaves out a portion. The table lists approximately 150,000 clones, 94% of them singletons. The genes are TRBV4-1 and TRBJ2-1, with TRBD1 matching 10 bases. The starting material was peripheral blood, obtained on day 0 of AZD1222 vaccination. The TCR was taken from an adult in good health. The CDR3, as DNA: TGCGCCAGCAGCTTTCAGCCCGGGACAGGGGTGGCCAATGAGCAGTTCTTC. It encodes CASSFQPGTGVANEQFF.